This entry lists 6 T cell receptor beta chains sequenced from one sample in a study of cytomegalovirus exposure and HLA in healthy donors. The PCR made use of 60 Vbeta and 13 Jbeta primers. The table came from immunoSEQ multiplex PCR; TCRdb's copy has only in-frame clones and leaves some out. The data show about 180,000 clones, with over 70% seen just once and 2.5% to 3.5% held by the top ten. Sequenced input: PBMCs. These receptors all stem from a woman aged 50 to 60 in good health and CMV-seropositive.

The chain joins TRBV15 to TRBJ2-7; 9 bases align to TRBD2. Losses at the gene ends were 0 bases for V and 7 bases for J; bases not matched to a gene: 7. Germline lookup yields CDR1 LNHNV and CDR2 YYDKDF (reference sequence). CDR3 length: 15 residues. The CDR3 region is CATSRDGAGGREQYF. The DNA of the CDR3 is TGTGCCACCAGCAGAGACGGGGCGGGGGGGAGGGAGCAGTACTTC.

This chain links TRBV28 with TRBJ2-5; TRBD1 is a possible D gene (7 bases). Looked up from germline, CDR1 is MDHEN and CDR2 is SYDVKM. Trimming took off 2 bases at V and 5 bases at J, with 12 bases between the two ends. The CDR3 length is 14 residues. The CDR3 loop is CASSLLRGRETQYF. The CDR3 region has the DNA TGTGCCAGCAGTTTACTCAGGGGGAGGGAGACCCAGTACTTC.

This sequence joins TRBV5-4 and TRBJ2-5; weak D call: TRBD1 (6 bases). The germline gives CDR1 SGHNT, CDR2 YYREEE (reference sequence). There are 14 residues in the CDR3. Trimming pared 3 bases from V and 5 bases from J, leaving 14 bases between. This chain's CDR3 is CASSYRTAEETQYF. In nucleotides, the CDR3 is TGTGCCAGCAGCTACCGGACAGCGGAGGAGACCCAGTACTTC.

The V and J genes are TRBV14 and TRBJ2-7; 9 nucleotides agree with TRBD1. Germline trimming cut 2 bases from V and 5 bases from J; bases unmatched to any gene: 10. The CDR3 extends over 16 amino acids. The germline CDR1 and CDR2 sequences are SGHDN and FVKESK. As DNA, the CDR3 is TGTGCCAGCAGCCAACCCGGGACAGGGAGGGGAGACGAGCAGTACTTC. Its translation: CASSQPGTGRGDEQYF.

This chain connects TRBV15 to TRBJ2-3; D uncertain. CDR1 and CDR2 (germline): LNHNV, YYDKDF (reference sequence). The CDR3 has 13 amino acids. Deletions cut 4 bases from V and 3 bases from J, with 8 bases between. This chain's CDR3 is CATSMLRTDTQYF. In nucleotides, the CDR3 is TGTGCCACCAGCATGCTCAGGACAGATACGCAGTATTTT. The whole variable domain, remainder taken from reference TRBV15 and TRBJ2-3, is DAMVIQNPRYQVTQFGKPVTLSCSQTLNHNVMYWYQQKSSQAPKLLFHYYDKDFNNEADTPDNFQSRRPNTSFCFLDIRSPGLGDTAMYLCATSMLRTDTQYFGPGTRLTVL.

The CDR3 reads CASSPLAGGPGTGELFF. In DNA form, the CDR3 reads TGTGCCAGTAGTCCACTAGCGGGAGGGCCGGGGACCGGGGAGCTGTTTTTT. This chain links TRBV19 with TRBJ2-2, with 13 bases aligning to TRBD2. Germline V gene sequence: CDR1 LNHDA, CDR2 SQIVND (reference sequence). The trim removed 5 bases at V and 5 bases at J, leaving 8 bases unmatched. CDR3 length equals 17 residues.